A single sample gave rise to the 13 T cell receptor beta chains below, sequenced in a study of metastatic and nonmetastatic thyroid tumors. None of the patients had undergone any treatment ahead of thyroid surgery. TCRdb redid the clone calls on the PCR reads using MiXCR. The sample lists over 55,000 clones, 25% to 30% occurring once. What was sequenced was blood. These receptors originate from a female donor with papillary thyroid cancer or a benign thyroid nodule (not recorded which). Some clones in this sample may be carry-over from other donors' samples.

This clone was seen more than once but under ten times. The rearrangement links TRBV11-2 to TRBJ2-2; D not resolved. Trimming left V 3 bases short and J 7 bases short, with 9 bases between. The CDR3 has 13 amino acids. The germline CDR1 and CDR2 sequences are SGHAT and FQNNGV. DNA for the CDR3: TGTGCCAGCAGCTTCACAGAGGACGGGGAGCTGTTTTTT. It is translated as CASSFTEDGELFF.

This clone was counted between two and nine times. At one of its ends the junction is not consistent with the germline gene, which may arise from a read error. The rearrangement joins TRBV6-5 to TRBJ2-3, with TRBD2 identical over 9 bases. The CDR3 sequence is 16 residues long. CDR1 MNHEY and CDR2 SVGAGI come from the germline V gene. CDR3 DNA: TGTGCCAGCAGTGACTCCGCTAGCGGGGGCACAGATACGCAGTATTTT. Amino acid sequence: CASSDSASGGTDTQYF.

This clone has just a few counts. The V call is TRBV6-1, the J call TRBJ2-1; TRBD1 matches 9 bases. V shed 6 bases, J shed 5 bases, and the junction held 5 bases outside the gene matches. CDR3 length: 14 amino acids. CDR1 is MNHNS, CDR2 SASEGT, per germline. The CDR3 sequence is CASSLRDRDNEQFF. In DNA, the CDR3 is TGTGCCAGCAGCCTCCGGGACAGGGACAATGAGCAGTTCTTC.

The chain employs TRBV3-1 and TRBJ2-1; 10 bases are shared with TRBD2. Germline-derived CDR1 and CDR2 are LGHDT and YNNKEL (reference sequence). The CDR3 runs to 15 residues. Germline trimming cut 2 bases from V and 11 bases from J; bases unmatched to any gene: 9. The chain's CDR3 is CASSQMIAGGPKQFF. The CDR3 DNA is TGTGCCAGCAGCCAAATGATAGCGGGAGGTCCTAAGCAGTTCTTC.

The rearrangement uses TRBV7-8 and TRBJ2-7; 8 bases match TRBD2. The CDR3 consists of 14 residues. Germline trimming cut 5 bases from V and 3 bases from J; bases unmatched to any gene: 6. Germline V gives CDR1 SGHVS, CDR2 FQNEAQ. In nucleotides, the CDR3 is TGTGCCAGCAGCCCGACTAGCGCACGCTACGAGCAGTACTTC. Its translation: CASSPTSARYEQYF.

This clone was seen many times. V gene TRBV6-6 combines with J gene TRBJ1-6; D remains unclear. Germline-derived CDR1 and CDR2 are MNHNY and SVGAGI (reference sequence). The CDR3 runs to 18 residues. Trimming cost V 0 bases and J 0 bases, with 12 bases left between them. The CDR3 here is CASSYSARRSSYNSPLHF. CDR3 nucleotides: TGTGCCAGCAGTTACTCGGCCCGCCGGAGCTCCTATAATTCACCCCTCCACTTT.

This clone was seen once. The rearrangement joins TRBV5-1 to TRBJ2-1; 7 nucleotides line up with TRBD2. This CDR3 spans 15 amino acids. V dropped 3 bases and J dropped 8; count of bases not matched to a gene: 11. In germline, CDR1 is SGHRS, CDR2 YFSETQ. The CDR3 is CASSSKTSPGDEQFF. The CDR3 DNA follows: TGCGCCAGCAGCTCCAAGACTAGCCCCGGGGATGAGCAGTTCTTC. Full variable domain (remainder filled in from reference TRBV5-1 and TRBJ2-1): KAGVTQTPRYLIKTRGQQVTLSCSPISGHRSVSWYQQTPGQGLQFLFEYFSETQRNKGNFPGRFSGRQFSNSRSEMNVSTLELGDSALYLCASSSKTSPGDEQFFGPGTRLTVL.

This clone was seen more than once but under ten times. This sequence joins TRBV12-3 or TRBV12-4 and TRBJ1-1, with a weak D call TRBD1 (6 bases). The CDR3 extends over 13 amino acids. V lost 8 bases and J 4 bases, leaving 14 bases between the germline ends. The CDR3 nucleotides are TGTGCCAGCTCCTATCAGGGGATCACTGAAGCTTTCTTT. It translates to CASSYQGITEAFF.

This clone was counted a few times. V and J are TRBV20-1 and TRBJ2-2; D gene ambiguous. CDR3 length: 13 residues. Germline V gene lookup returns CDR1 DFQATT and CDR2 SNEGSKA (reference sequence). The V gene lost 7 bases and the J gene lost 5 bases, with 14 bases spanning the gap. This CDR3 is CSVADSWTGELFF. The CDR3 DNA follows: TGCAGTGTTGCGGATTCGTGGACCGGGGAGCTGTTTTTT.

The chain carries TRBV20-1 and TRBJ2-1; 10 bases match TRBD2. Germline CDR1 and CDR2: DFQATT and SNEGSKA (reference sequence). The length of the CDR3 is 13 residues. CDR3 DNA: TGCGGTCCTAGCGGGAGCGGAAACAATGAGCAGTTCTTC. Residues: CGPSGSGNNEQFF.

This chain joins TRBV4-1 and TRBJ2-7, with 10 bases lining up with TRBD1. Trimming cost V 5 bases and J 3 bases; bases outside gene matches: 4. This CDR3 contains 14 residues. Germline loops: CDR1 MGHRA, CDR2 YSYEKL. CDR3 residues: CASSYDRGLYEQYF. CDR3 sequence (DNA): TGCGCCAGCAGCTATGACAGGGGGCTCTACGAGCAGTACTTC.

V usage is TRBV7-2 and J usage is TRBJ1-2; 9 bases map to TRBD1. Germline CDR1 SGHTA, CDR2 FQGNSA. CDR3 length equals 14 residues. V shed 5 bases and J 4 bases; nucleotides not matched to a gene: 5. The CDR3 coding sequence is TGTGCCAGCAGCCCGGACAGGGGTCCCTATGGCTACACCTTC. The encoded protein is CASSPDRGPYGYTF.

This clone was found many times. The chain employs TRBV5-4 and TRBJ2-3; D may be TRBD1 (6 bases). This CDR3 region has 16 residues. The germline V gene has CDR1 SGHNT and CDR2 YYREEE (reference sequence). The ends were cut back, 2 bases at V and 6 bases at J, with 19 bases in the middle. CDR3 nucleotides: TGTGCCAGCAGCTTACAAGAACAGGGTTTGGGGGATACGCAGTATTTT. Translated, it gives CASSLQEQGLGDTQYF.